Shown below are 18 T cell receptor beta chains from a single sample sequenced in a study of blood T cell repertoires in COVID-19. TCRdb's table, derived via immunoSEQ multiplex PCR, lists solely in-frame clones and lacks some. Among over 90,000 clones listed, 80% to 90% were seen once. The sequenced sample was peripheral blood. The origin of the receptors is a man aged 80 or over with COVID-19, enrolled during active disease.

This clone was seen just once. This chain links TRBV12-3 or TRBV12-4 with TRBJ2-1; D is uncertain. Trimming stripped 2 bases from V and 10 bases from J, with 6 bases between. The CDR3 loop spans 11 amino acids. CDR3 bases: TGTGCCAGCAGTTTACGAAGCGAGCAGTTCTTC. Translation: CASSLRSEQFF.

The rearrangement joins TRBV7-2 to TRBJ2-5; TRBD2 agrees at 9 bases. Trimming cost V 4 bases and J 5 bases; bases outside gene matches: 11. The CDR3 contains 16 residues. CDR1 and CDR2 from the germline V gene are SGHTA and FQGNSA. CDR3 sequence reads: CASSSTTSGMGETQYF. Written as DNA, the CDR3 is TGTGCCAGCAGCTCGACGACTAGCGGTATGGGGGAGACCCAGTACTTC.

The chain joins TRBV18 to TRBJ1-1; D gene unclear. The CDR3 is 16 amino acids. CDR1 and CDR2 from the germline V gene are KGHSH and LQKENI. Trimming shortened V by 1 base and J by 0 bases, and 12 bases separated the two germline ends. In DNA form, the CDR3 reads TGTGCCAGCTCACCACAAGGAGGAAGATTGAACACTGAAGCTTTCTTT. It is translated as CASSPQGGRLNTEAFF.

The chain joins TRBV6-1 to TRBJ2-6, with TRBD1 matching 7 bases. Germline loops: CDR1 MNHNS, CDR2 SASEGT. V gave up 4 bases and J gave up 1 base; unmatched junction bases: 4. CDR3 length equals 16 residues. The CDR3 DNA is TGTGCCAGCAGTGTGGGCAGGGGGTCTGGGGCCAACGTCCTGACTTTC. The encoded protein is CASSVGRGSGANVLTF.

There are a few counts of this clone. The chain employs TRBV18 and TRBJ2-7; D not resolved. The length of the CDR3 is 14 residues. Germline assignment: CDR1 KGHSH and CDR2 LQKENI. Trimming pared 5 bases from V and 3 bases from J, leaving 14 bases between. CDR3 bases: TGTGCCAGCTCAAACCCGAATTCGCGCTACGAGCAGTACTTC. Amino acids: CASSNPNSRYEQYF.

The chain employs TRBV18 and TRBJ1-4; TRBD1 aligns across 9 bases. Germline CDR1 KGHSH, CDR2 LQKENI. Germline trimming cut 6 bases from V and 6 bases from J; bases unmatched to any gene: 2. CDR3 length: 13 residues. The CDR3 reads CASSRDRDEKLFF. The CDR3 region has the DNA TGTGCCAGCTCGCGGGACAGGGATGAAAAACTGTTTTTT.

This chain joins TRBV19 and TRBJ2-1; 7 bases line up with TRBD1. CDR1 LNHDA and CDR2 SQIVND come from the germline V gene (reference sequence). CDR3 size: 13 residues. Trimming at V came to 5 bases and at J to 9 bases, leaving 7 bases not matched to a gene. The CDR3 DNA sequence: TGTGCCAGTAGTGAAATACAGGGGACTGAGCAGTTCTTC. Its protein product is CASSEIQGTEQFF.

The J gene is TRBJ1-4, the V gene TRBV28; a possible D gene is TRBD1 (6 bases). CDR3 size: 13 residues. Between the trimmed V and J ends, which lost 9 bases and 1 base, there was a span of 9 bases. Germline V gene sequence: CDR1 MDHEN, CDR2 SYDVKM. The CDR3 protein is CASEGGTNEKLFF. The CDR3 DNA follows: TGTGCCAGTGAAGGGGGAACTAATGAAAAACTGTTTTTT.

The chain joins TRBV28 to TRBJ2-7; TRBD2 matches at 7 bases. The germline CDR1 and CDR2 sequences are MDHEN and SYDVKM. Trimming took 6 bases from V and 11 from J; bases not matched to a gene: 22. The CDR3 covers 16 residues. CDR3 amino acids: CASSDPLKGGAGEEYF. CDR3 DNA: TGTGCCAGCAGCGACCCCCTCAAAGGCGGGGCGGGAGAGGAGTACTTC. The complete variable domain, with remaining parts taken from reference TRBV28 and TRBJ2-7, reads DVKVTQSSRYLVKRTGEKVFLECVQDMDHENMFWYRQDPGLGLRLIYFSYDVKMKEKGDIPEGYSVSREKKERFSLILESASTNQTSMYLCASSDPLKGGAGEEYFGPGTRLTVT.

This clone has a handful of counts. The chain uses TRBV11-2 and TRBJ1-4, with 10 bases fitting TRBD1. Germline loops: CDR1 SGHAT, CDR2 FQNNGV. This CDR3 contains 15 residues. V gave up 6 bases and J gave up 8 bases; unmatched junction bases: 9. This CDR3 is CASSFNPGQGEKLFF. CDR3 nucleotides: TGTGCCAGCAGTTTTAATCCGGGACAGGGGGAAAAACTGTTTTTT.

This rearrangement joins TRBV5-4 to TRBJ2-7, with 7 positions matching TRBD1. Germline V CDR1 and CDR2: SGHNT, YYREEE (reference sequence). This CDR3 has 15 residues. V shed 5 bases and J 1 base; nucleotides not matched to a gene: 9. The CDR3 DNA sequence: TGTGCCAGCAGTCGCTACGGGACAGCATCCTACGAGCAGTACTTC. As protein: CASSRYGTASYEQYF. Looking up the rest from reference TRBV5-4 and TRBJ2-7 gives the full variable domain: ETGVTQSPTHLIKTRGQQVTLRCSSQSGHNTVSWYQQALGQGPQFIFQYYREEENGRGNFPPRFSGLQFPNYSSELNVNALELDDSALYLCASSRYGTASYEQYFGPGTRLTVT.

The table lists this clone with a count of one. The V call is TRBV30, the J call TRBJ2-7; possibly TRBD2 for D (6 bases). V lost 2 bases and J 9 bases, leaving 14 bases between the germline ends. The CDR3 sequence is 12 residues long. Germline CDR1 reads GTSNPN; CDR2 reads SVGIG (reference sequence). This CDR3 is CAWSFPDYGQYF. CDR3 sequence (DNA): TGTGCCTGGAGTTTCCCGGACTATGGGCAGTACTTC.

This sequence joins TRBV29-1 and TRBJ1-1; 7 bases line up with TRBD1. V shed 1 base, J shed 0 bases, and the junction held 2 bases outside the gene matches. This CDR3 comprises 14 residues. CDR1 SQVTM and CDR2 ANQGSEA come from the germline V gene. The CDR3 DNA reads TGCAGCGTTGAAGGACAGGGAATGAACACTGAAGCTTTCTTT. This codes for CSVEGQGMNTEAFF.

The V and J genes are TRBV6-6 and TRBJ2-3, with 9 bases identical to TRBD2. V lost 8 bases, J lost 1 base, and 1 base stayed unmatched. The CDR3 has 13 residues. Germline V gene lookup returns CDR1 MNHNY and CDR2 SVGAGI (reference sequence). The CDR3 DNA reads TGTGCCAGCCGACTAGCGGGCACAGATACGCAGTATTTT. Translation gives CASRLAGTDTQYF.

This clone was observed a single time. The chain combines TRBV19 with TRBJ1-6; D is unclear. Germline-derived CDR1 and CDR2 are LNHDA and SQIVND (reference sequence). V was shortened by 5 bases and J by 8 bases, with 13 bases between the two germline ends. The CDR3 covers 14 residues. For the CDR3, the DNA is TGTGCCAGTAGTGAGCGCGTGACCCATTCACCCCTCCACTTT. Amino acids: CASSERVTHSPLHF.

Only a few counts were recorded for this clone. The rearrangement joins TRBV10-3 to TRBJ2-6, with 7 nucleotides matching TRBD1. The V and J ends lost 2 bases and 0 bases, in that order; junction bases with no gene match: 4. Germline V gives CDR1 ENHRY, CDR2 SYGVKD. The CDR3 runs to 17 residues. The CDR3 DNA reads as TGTGCCATCAGTGAGCCTACAGGGGTCTCTGGGGCCAACGTCCTGACTTTC. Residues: CAISEPTGVSGANVLTF.

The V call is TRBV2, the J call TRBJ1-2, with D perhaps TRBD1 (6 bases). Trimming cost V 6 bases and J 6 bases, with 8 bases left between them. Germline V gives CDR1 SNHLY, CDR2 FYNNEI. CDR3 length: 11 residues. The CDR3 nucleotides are TGTGCCAGCAGATCAGGGGATGGCTACACCTTC. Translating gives CASRSGDGYTF.

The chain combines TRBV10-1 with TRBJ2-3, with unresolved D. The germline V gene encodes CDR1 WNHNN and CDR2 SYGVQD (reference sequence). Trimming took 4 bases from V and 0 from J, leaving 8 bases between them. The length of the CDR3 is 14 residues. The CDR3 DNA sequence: TGCGCCAGCAGTGGCACTATTAGCACAGATACGCAGTATTTT. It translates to CASSGTISTDTQYF.